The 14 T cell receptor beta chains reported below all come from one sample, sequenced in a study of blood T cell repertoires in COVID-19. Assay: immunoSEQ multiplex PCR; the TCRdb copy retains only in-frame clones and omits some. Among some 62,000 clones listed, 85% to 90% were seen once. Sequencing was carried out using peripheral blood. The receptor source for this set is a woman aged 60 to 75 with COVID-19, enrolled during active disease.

For the CDR3, the DNA is TGTGCCAGCAGATTGACAGGGCGACGCTACACCTTC. It yields the protein CASRLTGRRYTF. The rearrangement joins TRBV12-3 or TRBV12-4 to TRBJ1-2; 7 bases match TRBD1. The CDR3 extends over 12 amino acids. With 6 bases clipped from V and 9 bases from J, the junction kept 7 bases outside the gene matches.

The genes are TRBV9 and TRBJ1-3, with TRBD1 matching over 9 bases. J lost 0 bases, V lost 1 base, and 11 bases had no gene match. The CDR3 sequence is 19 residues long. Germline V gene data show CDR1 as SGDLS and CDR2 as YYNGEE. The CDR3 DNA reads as TGTGCCAGCAGCGTACTCACAGGGGGCGGGAAGAGCTCTGGAAACACCATATATTTT. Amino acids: CASSVLTGGGKSSGNTIYF.

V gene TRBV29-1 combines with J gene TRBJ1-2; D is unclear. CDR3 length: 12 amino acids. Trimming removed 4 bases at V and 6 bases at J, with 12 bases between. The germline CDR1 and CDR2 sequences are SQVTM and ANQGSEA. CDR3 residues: CSVAVQSHGYTF. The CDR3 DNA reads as TGCAGCGTTGCGGTGCAATCCCATGGCTACACCTTC.

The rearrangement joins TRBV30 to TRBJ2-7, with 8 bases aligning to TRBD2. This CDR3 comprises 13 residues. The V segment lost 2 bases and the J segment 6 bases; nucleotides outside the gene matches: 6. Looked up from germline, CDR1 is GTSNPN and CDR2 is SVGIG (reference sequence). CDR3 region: CAWSTGRESEQYF. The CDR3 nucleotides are TGTGCCTGGAGTACCGGGAGGGAGAGCGAGCAGTACTTC.

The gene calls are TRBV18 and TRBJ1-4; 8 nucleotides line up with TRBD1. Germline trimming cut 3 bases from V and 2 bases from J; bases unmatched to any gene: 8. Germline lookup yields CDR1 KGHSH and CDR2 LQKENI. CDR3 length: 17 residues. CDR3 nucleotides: TGTGCCAGCTCACCCCGACTCCAGGGGGCGACTAATGAAAAACTGTTTTTT. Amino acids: CASSPRLQGATNEKLFF.

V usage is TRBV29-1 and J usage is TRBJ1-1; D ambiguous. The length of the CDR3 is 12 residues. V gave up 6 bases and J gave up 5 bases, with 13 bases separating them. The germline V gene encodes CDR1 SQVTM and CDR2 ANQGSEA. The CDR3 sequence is CSVGLGRTEAFF. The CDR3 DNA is TGCAGCGTCGGACTCGGGAGGACTGAAGCTTTCTTT.

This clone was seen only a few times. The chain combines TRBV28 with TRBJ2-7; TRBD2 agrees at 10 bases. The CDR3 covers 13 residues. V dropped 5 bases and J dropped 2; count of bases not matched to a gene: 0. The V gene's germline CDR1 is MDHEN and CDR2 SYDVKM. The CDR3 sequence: CASSTSGTYEQYF. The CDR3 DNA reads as TGTGCCAGCAGTACTAGCGGGACCTACGAGCAGTACTTC.

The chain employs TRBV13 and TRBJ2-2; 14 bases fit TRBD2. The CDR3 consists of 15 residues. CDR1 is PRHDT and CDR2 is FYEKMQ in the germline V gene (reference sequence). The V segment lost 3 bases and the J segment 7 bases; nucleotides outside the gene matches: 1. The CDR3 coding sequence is TGTGCCAGCAGCTTGGGGACTAGCGGGGGCGGGGAGCTGTTTTTT. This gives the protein CASSLGTSGGGELFF.

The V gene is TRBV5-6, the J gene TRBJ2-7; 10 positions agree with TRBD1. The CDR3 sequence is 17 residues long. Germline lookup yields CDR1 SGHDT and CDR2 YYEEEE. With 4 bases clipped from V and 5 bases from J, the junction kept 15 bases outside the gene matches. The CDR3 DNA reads TGTGCCAGCAGCCCCCAATCCCGGGACAGGGGAACCCACGAGCAGTACTTC. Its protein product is CASSPQSRDRGTHEQYF.

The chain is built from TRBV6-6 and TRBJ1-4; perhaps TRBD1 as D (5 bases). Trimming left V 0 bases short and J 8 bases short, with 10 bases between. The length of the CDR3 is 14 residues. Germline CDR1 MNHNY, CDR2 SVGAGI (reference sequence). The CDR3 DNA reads TGTGCCAGCAGTTACTCCCAGGGCGGCGAAAAACTGTTTTTT. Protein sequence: CASSYSQGGEKLFF.

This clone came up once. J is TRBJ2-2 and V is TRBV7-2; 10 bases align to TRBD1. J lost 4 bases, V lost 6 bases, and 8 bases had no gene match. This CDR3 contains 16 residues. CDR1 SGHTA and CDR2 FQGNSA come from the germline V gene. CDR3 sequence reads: CASRPRQGAVTGELFF. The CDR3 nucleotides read TGTGCCAGCAGACCCCGACAGGGGGCAGTCACCGGGGAGCTGTTTTTT.

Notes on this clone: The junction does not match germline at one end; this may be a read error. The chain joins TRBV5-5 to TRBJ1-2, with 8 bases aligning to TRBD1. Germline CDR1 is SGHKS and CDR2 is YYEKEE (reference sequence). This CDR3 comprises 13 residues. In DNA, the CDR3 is TGTGCCAGCATCTTGACAGGGGCGGATGGCTACACCTTC. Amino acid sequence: CASILTGADGYTF.

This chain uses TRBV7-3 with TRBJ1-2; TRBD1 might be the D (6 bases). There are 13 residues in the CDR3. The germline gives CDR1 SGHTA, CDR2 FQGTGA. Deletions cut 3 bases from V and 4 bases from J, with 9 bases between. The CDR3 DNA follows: TGTGCCAGCAGCTTGGGACAAGGCTATGGCTACACCTTC. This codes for CASSLGQGYGYTF.

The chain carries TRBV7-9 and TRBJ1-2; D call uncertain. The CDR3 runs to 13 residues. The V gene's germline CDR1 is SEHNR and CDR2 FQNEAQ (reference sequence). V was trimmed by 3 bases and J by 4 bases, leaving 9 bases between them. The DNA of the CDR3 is TGTGCCAGCAGCTTGATACAGTCCTATGGCTACACCTTC. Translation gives CASSLIQSYGYTF.